This T cell receptor (beta chain) is from a study of identical twins (TCRdb year 2016). The study in broad terms: To test whether fetal clonotypes persist, the study used deep sequencing on TCR alpha and beta repertoires from monozygotic twins, unrelated adults of various ages, and cord blood. To rule out contamination, replicate twin experiments were performed at different times with different library preparation protocols.

The sample holds many counts of this clonotype. The clone's antigen remains unknown. No much larger clone exists at a distance of one base, and base qualities are not known. The full study reports these points: Because the same donors could not be followed over many years, the conclusions relied on cross-sectional statistical analysis. Compared with coincidental sharing between unrelated individuals, out-of-frame TCR alpha sequences shared between twins showed an excess of sequences with low generation probability. Fewer insertions were carried by abundant cord blood beta clonotypes, a similar but weaker trend appeared in young adult naive repertoires, and no such trend appeared in memory repertoires. Zero-insertion analyses could be partly confounded by invariant T cells such as MAIT and iNKT, though diverse VJ usage argued against such confounding for most clonotypes. The excess sharing between twins in beta out-of-frame sequences was weaker because fewer shared sequences reduced the signal-to-noise ratio. Recombination models systematically underestimated out-of-frame TCR alpha sharing in monozygotic twins but agreed with sharing between unrelated individuals.

Only healthy Caucasian donors were included. Miltenyi CD45RO+ enrichment and human naive T-cell isolation kits were used to isolate memory (CD45RO+) and naive T cells from PBMC. The receptor library was made with 5' RACE. Sequencing relied on an Illumina HiSeq 2000. Template switching introduced a universal primer binding site; the final cDNA contained a unique molecular identifier, enabling accurate counting of TCR cDNA molecules. First-strand cDNA for TCR alpha and beta chains was synthesized from specific primers in the conserved constant-segment region. To control for contamination, every cDNA library was double barcoded, receiving both a SMART-Mk sample barcode and Illumina barcodes. TruSeq adapter sequences and Illumina sample barcodes were added in two successive PCR steps. The Illumina HiSeq platform was used with custom primers to sequence TCR alpha and beta cDNA libraries. In the authors' own workflow: Raw reads were processed with MiGEC to extract unique molecular identifiers, and MiXCR was used to determine CDR3 positions. Recombination models were inferred per individual with the repgenHMM and IGoR tools using an EM algorithm. Shared clonotype analysis was performed with the tcR package in R, normalizing sharing by the product of cloneset sizes. To study raw recombination without the effects of thymic and clonal selection, out-of-frame nonproductive sequences were analyzed. TCRdb reprocessed the public reads (quality trimming at Q25 with fastp, clone calling with MiXCR) and kept in-frame beta chains. Rows are combined by CDR3 protein, so each entry shows the most common genes and DNA. These V and J calls are TCRdb output, not the study's own analysis. This sample has around 95,000 distinct CDR3 sequences in its table, and roughly 6% of those were observed once. The ten largest clones take up approximately 12% of the sample.

CDR3 length: 12 amino acids, cysteine to phenylalanine. Here the CDR3 DNA is all that survives: 36 bases in frame from base 1. V is cut by 6 bases and J by 4 bases, and the space between the germline ends is 12 bases. Reading the germline V gene (reference sequence) gives CDR1 DFQATT and CDR2 SNEGSKA. Sequencing was carried out using memory T cells sorted from blood. This specimen's cell subset or site label, interpreted: CD45RO+ enriched T cells. Here the chain combines TRBV20-1 and TRBJ1-2, with TRBD1 perhaps the D gene, on 5 matching bases. This clonotype was obtained from a woman aged 50 to 60 in good health. The CDR3 reads as follows: CSADSYFYGYTF. The nucleotide sequence reads as follows: TGCAGTGCAGACAGCTACTTCTATGGCTACACCTTC.